This T cell receptor (beta chain) was observed in a study of control samples from healthy donors and cancer patients. CDR1 is MNHEY and CDR2 is SVGAGI in the germline V gene. V was shortened by 6 bases and J by 4 bases, with 19 bases between the two germline ends. The CDR3 is 15 amino acids. Profiled with immunoSEQ multiplex PCR; TCRdb holds only in-frame clones, not every one. The sample shows about 110,000 clones, roughly four fifths of them seen only once. Sequenced input: blood. The TCR sequence derives from a man younger than 30 in good health. The chain has TRBV6-5 and TRBJ2-7; D may match TRBD1 or TRBD2 (5 bases each). The DNA of the CDR3 is TGTGCCAGCAGGAAGGGACCGGAGACTTCTTACGAGCAGTACTTC. Amino acids: CASRKGPETSYEQYF.